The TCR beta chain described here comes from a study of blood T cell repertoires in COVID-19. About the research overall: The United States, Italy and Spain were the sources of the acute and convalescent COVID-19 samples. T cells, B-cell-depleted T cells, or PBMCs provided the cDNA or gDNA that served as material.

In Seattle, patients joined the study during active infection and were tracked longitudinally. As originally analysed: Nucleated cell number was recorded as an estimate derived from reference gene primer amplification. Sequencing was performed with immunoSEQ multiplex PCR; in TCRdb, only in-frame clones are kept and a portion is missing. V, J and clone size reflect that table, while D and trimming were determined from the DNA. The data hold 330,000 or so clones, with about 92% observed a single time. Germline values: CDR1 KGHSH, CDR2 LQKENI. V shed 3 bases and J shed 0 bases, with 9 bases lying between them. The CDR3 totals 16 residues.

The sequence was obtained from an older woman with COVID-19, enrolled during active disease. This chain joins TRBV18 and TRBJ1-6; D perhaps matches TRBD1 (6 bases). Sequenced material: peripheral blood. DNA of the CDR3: TGTGCCAGCTCACCGGTCAGGGGCTCCTATAATTCACCCCTCCACTTT. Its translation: CASSPVRGSYNSPLHF.